One sample yielded the 27 T cell receptor beta chains listed below, sequenced in a study of blood T cell repertoires in COVID-19. Data came from immunoSEQ multiplex PCR; TCRdb stores just in-frame clones and leaves some out. The sample has 300,000 to 350,000 clones; roughly 89% are singletons. The sequenced sample was PBMCs or T cells enriched from blood (not recorded which). These TCRs come from a woman aged 30 to 39 who had recovered from COVID-19.

V usage is TRBV6-5 and J usage is TRBJ2-7; 9 positions agree with TRBD1. CDR3 size: 13 residues. The V gene end was trimmed by 2 bases and the J gene end by 6 bases; junction bases not matched to a gene: 2. From germline, CDR1 is MNHEY and CDR2 SVGAGI. The CDR3 coding sequence is TGTGCCAGCAGTTACGGGACAGGGTCCGAGCAGTACTTC. This gives the protein CASSYGTGSEQYF.

This sequence joins TRBV28 and TRBJ2-7, with D maybe TRBD1 (6 bases). CDR1 and CDR2 (germline): MDHEN, SYDVKM. There are 15 residues in the CDR3. V was pared by 5 bases and J by 0 bases, with 14 bases between. The CDR3 sequence is CASSPTLDSSYEQYF. CDR3 nucleotides: TGTGCCAGCAGTCCTACCCTGGACAGCTCCTACGAGCAGTACTTC.

The rearrangement uses TRBV5-1 and TRBJ1-2; weak D call: TRBD1 (6 bases). The germline V gene encodes CDR1 SGHRS and CDR2 YFSETQ. There are 14 residues in the CDR3. Trimming took 4 bases from V and 8 from J, leaving 18 bases between them. In DNA, the CDR3 is TGCGCCAGCAGCCAAGACAGGCGCTATAACGGCTACACCTTC. Amino acids: CASSQDRRYNGYTF.

V usage is TRBV3-1 (or the pseudogene TRBV3-2) and J usage is TRBJ1-1; no reliable D call. Germline CDR1 and CDR2: LGHDT and YNNKEL (reference sequence). The CDR3 consists of 16 residues. Trimming cost V 0 bases and J 4 bases, with 15 bases left between them. The CDR3 DNA reads TGTGCCAGCAGCCAAGATGAGACGGTTCGGGGCACTGAAGCTTTCTTT. It translates to CASSQDETVRGTEAFF.

In nucleotides, the CDR3 is TGTGCCAGCAGCAGCGCAGACCGCGGCCCCAATTCACCCCTCCACTTT. As protein: CASSSADRGPNSPLHF. This sequence joins TRBV11-2 and TRBJ1-6; D not resolved. Trimming took off 5 bases at V and 7 bases at J, with 18 bases between the two ends. The CDR3 runs 16 residues. CDR1 and CDR2 (germline): SGHAT, FQNNGV.

The DNA of the CDR3 is TGTGCCAGCAGCGCCCATACCGGGACTAGCGGGAAACTTGAGCAGTTCTTC. This gives the protein CASSAHTGTSGKLEQFF. The V gene is TRBV9, the J gene TRBJ2-1, with 13 bases aligning to TRBD2. J gave up 9 bases and V 3 bases, and 12 bases lay outside the gene matches. The germline V gene encodes CDR1 SGDLS and CDR2 YYNGEE. There are 17 residues in the CDR3.

V and J are TRBV9 and TRBJ2-2; D is perhaps TRBD1 (5 bases). The germline V gene has CDR1 SGDLS and CDR2 YYNGEE. The CDR3 runs 18 residues. The germline V and J ends were trimmed by 1 base and 0 bases, with 16 bases remaining between them. The CDR3 coding sequence is TGTGCCAGCAGCGTATTTAAGGGGAACCCGTCGAACACCGGGGAGCTGTTTTTT. It translates to CASSVFKGNPSNTGELFF.

This chain joins TRBV30 and TRBJ1-1; D is ambiguous. The germline V gene encodes CDR1 GTSNPN and CDR2 SVGIG (reference sequence). V lost 0 bases, J lost 3 bases, and 11 bases lay in between. The length of the CDR3 is 14 residues. CDR3 nucleotide sequence: TGTGCCTGGAGTGTACGGGAGCTTTACACTGAAGCTTTCTTT. This codes for CAWSVRELYTEAFF.

This CDR3 reads CASSYSRGNTIYF. CDR3 nucleotide sequence: TGTGCCAGCAGTTACTCGAGAGGAAACACCATATATTTT. The chain is built from TRBV6-5 and TRBJ1-3, with D unclear. The CDR3 extends over 13 amino acids. Per the germline V gene, CDR1 is MNHEY and CDR2 is SVGAGI. The V gene lost 0 bases and the J gene lost 4 bases, with 4 bases spanning the gap.

The chain uses TRBV3-1 (or the pseudogene TRBV3-2) and TRBJ2-1; 11 bases line up with TRBD2. Trimming removed 1 base from V and 12 bases from J; junction bases left unmatched: 14. Per the germline V gene, CDR1 is LGHDT and CDR2 is YNNKEL (reference sequence). CDR3 size: 17 residues. CDR3 in amino acids: CASSQGSSGRYTMRQFF. CDR3 nucleotide sequence: TGTGCCAGCAGCCAAGGATCTAGCGGGAGGTATACAATGAGGCAGTTCTTC.

The rearrangement uses TRBV11-3 and TRBJ2-4, with TRBD1 as a possible D gene (5 bases). The V and J ends lost 7 bases and 0 bases respectively, with 19 bases between them. The CDR3 has 17 amino acids. Germline assignment: CDR1 SGHNT and CDR2 YENEEA. This CDR3 reads CASTLQGHSKAKNIQYF. CDR3 bases: TGTGCCAGCACCCTCCAGGGCCATTCTAAAGCCAAAAACATTCAGTACTTC.

The chain employs TRBV19 and TRBJ2-7; maybe TRBD2 (5 bases). The ends were cut back, 3 bases at V and 4 bases at J, with 16 bases in the middle. CDR3 length: 15 residues. Germline V CDR1 and CDR2: LNHDA, SQIVND (reference sequence). The CDR3 protein is CASSIFGLAGYEQYF. As DNA, the CDR3 is TGTGCCAGTAGTATCTTCGGGCTCGCGGGTTACGAGCAGTACTTC.

This chain joins TRBV4-2 and TRBJ2-3; D might be TRBD1 (7 bases). CDR1 is LGHNA, CDR2 YNFKEQ, per germline. The V end lost 1 base, the J end lost 0 bases, and 11 bases lay between the germline ends. The CDR3 sequence is 16 residues long. The CDR3 DNA follows: TGTGCCAGCAGCCAAGGTCAGGGGGGAAGCACAGATACGCAGTATTTT. This codes for CASSQGQGGSTDTQYF.

CDR3 coding DNA: TGTGCCAGCAGTCCTGGACAGGGGGTCCGGAGCAATCAGCCCCAGCATTTT. This codes for CASSPGQGVRSNQPQHF. The gene calls are TRBV2 and TRBJ1-5; 10 bases align to TRBD1. The CDR3 has 17 residues. J was trimmed by 1 base and V by 5 bases; bases with no gene match: 8. Germline CDR1 and CDR2: SNHLY and FYNNEI.

The rearrangement links TRBV18 to TRBJ2-2; 9 bases agree with TRBD1. The germline CDR1 and CDR2 sequences are KGHSH and LQKENI. The CDR3 contains 16 residues. V was clipped by 6 bases and J by 3 bases; unmatched bases: 8. Here the CDR3 reads CASSPEQGADTGELFF. The CDR3, as DNA: TGTGCCAGCTCGCCTGAACAGGGGGCTGACACCGGGGAGCTGTTTTTT.

This rearrangement joins TRBV5-8 to TRBJ1-2; tentatively, D is TRBD1 (5 bases). The CDR3 totals 14 residues. V was pared by 1 base and J by 8 bases, with 15 bases between. Germline V gives CDR1 SGHTS, CDR2 YDEGEE. The CDR3 nucleotides read TGTGCCAGCAGCTTGAGGGCGGGACGAGGAGGCTACACCTTC. It yields the protein CASSLRAGRGGYTF.

The V call is TRBV7-9, the J call TRBJ1-2; D unresolved. The V end was cut by 11 bases, the J end by 2 bases, with 21 bases between. CDR1 and CDR2 (germline): SEHNR, FQNEAQ (reference sequence). CDR3 length: 15 residues. The CDR3 protein is CASTRGDETNYGYTF. For the CDR3, the DNA is TGTGCCTCAACACGGGGAGACGAAACGAACTATGGCTACACCTTC.

The chain is built from TRBV19 and TRBJ2-1, with 7 bases identical to TRBD1. This CDR3 is built from 13 residues. CDR1 LNHDA and CDR2 SQIVND come from the germline V gene (reference sequence). J gave up 7 bases and V 7 bases, and 7 bases lay outside the gene matches. Here the CDR3 DNA reads TGTGCCAGTACCCCGACAGGGTGGAATGAGCAGTTCTTC. It codes for CASTPTGWNEQFF.

The chain combines TRBV6-2 or TRBV6-3 with TRBJ2-7; D call uncertain. Germline loops: CDR1 MNHEY, CDR2 SVGEGT. The CDR3 totals 11 residues. V was cut by 2 bases and J by 6 bases, with 5 bases left in between. DNA for the CDR3: TGTGCCAGCAGTTACCGGTTCGAGCAGTACTTC. Residues: CASSYRFEQYF.

The V gene is TRBV30, the J gene TRBJ2-7, with D possibly matching TRBD2 (6 bases). The germline V gene has CDR1 GTSNPN and CDR2 SVGIG (reference sequence). This CDR3 region has 13 residues. V was clipped by 2 bases and J by 4 bases, with 12 bases between them. The CDR3 coding sequence is TGTGCCTGGAGTAGAGGGAGCGGGTACGAGCAGTACTTC. It translates to CAWSRGSGYEQYF.

This sequence joins TRBV6-5 and TRBJ1-4; 9 positions agree with TRBD1. The CDR3 consists of 16 residues. CDR1 is MNHEY, CDR2 SVGAGI, per germline. V dropped 0 bases and J dropped 6; count of bases not matched to a gene: 5. The CDR3 loop reads CASSYSQGALDEKLFF. CDR3 nucleotides: TGTGCCAGCAGTTACTCACAGGGGGCTTTGGATGAAAAACTGTTTTTT.

The CDR3 region has the DNA TGTGCCAGCAGCCATCGACAGGGGGGGGGTCAGCCCCAGCATTTT. This sequence encodes CASSHRQGGGQPQHF. The rearrangement joins TRBV3-1 (or the pseudogene TRBV3-2) to TRBJ1-5; 9 positions agree with TRBD1. This CDR3 has 15 amino acids. After removal of 3 bases from V and 6 bases from J, the junction contained 6 bases not matched to a gene. Germline values: CDR1 LGHDT, CDR2 YNNKEL (reference sequence).

The rearrangement links TRBV30 to TRBJ1-3, with a tentative D call TRBD1 (5 bases). Trimming took off 3 bases at V and 11 bases at J, with 11 bases between the two ends. Germline V CDR1 and CDR2: GTSNPN, SVGIG (reference sequence). There are 11 residues in the CDR3. CDR3 residues: CAWRLEGSIYF. CDR3 DNA: TGTGCCTGGAGATTGGAGGGGTCCATATATTTT. Using reference TRBV30 and TRBJ1-3 for the parts outside the CDR3, the full variable domain is SQTIHQWPATLVQPVGSPLSLECTVEGTSNPNLYWYRQAAGRGLQLLFYSVGIGQISSEVPQNLSASRPQDRQFILSSKKLLLSDSGFYLCAWRLEGSIYFGEGSWLTVV.

The chain couples TRBV9 to TRBJ2-7; TRBD1 might be the D (5 bases). Germline assignment: CDR1 SGDLS and CDR2 YYNGEE. This CDR3 has 11 amino acids. Trimming took off 4 bases at V and 6 bases at J, with 8 bases between the two ends. The CDR3 sequence is CASSFDSEQYF. The DNA of the CDR3 is TGTGCCAGCAGCTTCGACAGCGAGCAGTACTTC.

In this sample, this clone turned up a few times. As DNA, the CDR3 is TGCGCCAGCAGCTTGGGGGGGCTAGCGGGCTACGAGCAGTACTTC. Translated: CASSLGGLAGYEQYF. The chain employs TRBV5-1 and TRBJ2-7, with 8 bases aligning to TRBD2. The trim removed 0 bases at V and 3 bases at J, leaving 5 bases unmatched. The CDR3 is made up of 15 amino acids. Germline loops: CDR1 SGHRS, CDR2 YFSETQ.

This clone was counted once. This chain uses TRBV5-1 with TRBJ1-1, with 8 bases aligning to TRBD1. Germline CDR1 is SGHRS and CDR2 is YFSETQ. Losses at the gene ends were 0 bases for V and 7 bases for J; bases not matched to a gene: 2. This CDR3 has 13 residues. CDR3 region: CASSLAGQGEAFF. The CDR3, as DNA: TGCGCCAGCAGCTTGGCCGGACAGGGTGAAGCTTTCTTT.

J is TRBJ1-1 and V is TRBV5-1, with D hard to call. The CDR3 contains 13 residues. The V gene's germline CDR1 is SGHRS and CDR2 YFSETQ. The V end lost 1 base, the J end lost 1 base, and 5 bases lay between the germline ends. CDR3 in DNA: TGCGCCAGCAGCTTGATAGCGAACACTGAAGCTTTCTTT. Translating it yields CASSLIANTEAFF.